The 15 T cell receptor beta chains presented below share a single source sample, sequenced in a study of blood T cells in healthy people across ages. The use of a sample-barcoded 5' primer and a J-beta primer mix characterized a second PCR of roughly 7 to 11 cycles. A single record per CDR3 protein comes from TCRdb applying MiXCR to the 5' RACE reads. The sample contains 850,000 to 1,000,000 distinct CDR3 sequences, roughly 51% of which appear only once. Sequences were obtained from blood. The receptors shown here come from an older woman in good health.

This clonotype was seen more than once but under ten times. The chain couples TRBV4-2 to TRBJ2-4; no clear D gene. The tail of the sequence fits TRBJ2-5 better, so the J call may be wrong. From germline, CDR1 is LGHNA and CDR2 YNFKEQ. The length of the CDR3 is 13 residues. CDR3 amino acids: CASSNYVGETQYF. Written as DNA, the CDR3 is TGTGCCAGCAGTAATTATGTCGGGGAGACCCAGTACTTC.

The chain combines TRBV11-1 with TRBJ2-7; TRBD1 aligns across 12 bases. The CDR3 is 14 residues long. Germline CDR1 is SGHAT and CDR2 is FQDESV (reference sequence). The V segment lost 7 bases and the J segment 1 base; nucleotides outside the gene matches: 2. As DNA, the CDR3 is TGTGCCAGCATGGGACAGGGGGCTTCCTACGAGCAGTACTTC. Translated, it gives CASMGQGASYEQYF. Combining the CDR3 with reference TRBV11-1 and TRBJ2-7 gives the whole variable domain EAEVAQSPRYKITEKSQAVAFWCDPISGHATLYWYRQILGQGPELLVQFQDESVVDDSQLPKDRFSAERLKGVDSTLKIQPAELGDSAMYLCASMGQGASYEQYFGPGTRLTVT.

The gene calls are TRBV2 and TRBJ2-3, with a weak D call TRBD1 (5 bases). The CDR3 runs to 15 residues. Germline-derived CDR1 and CDR2 are SNHLY and FYNNEI. Trimming left V 1 base short and J 1 base short, with 9 bases between. CDR3 residues: CASSEGGVCTDTQYF. The CDR3 coding sequence is TGTGCCAGCAGTGAAGGGGGCGTTTGCACAGATACGCAGTATTTT.

This clonotype was found a few times. This chain links TRBV4-2 with TRBJ2-1; D not resolved. The CDR3 has 15 amino acids. CDR1 and CDR2 (germline): LGHNA, YNFKEQ. Trimming pared 3 bases from V and 5 bases from J, leaving 14 bases between. The CDR3 reads CASSQADGRNNEQFF. The CDR3 coding sequence is TGTGCCAGCAGCCAGGCCGATGGACGGAACAATGAGCAGTTCTTC.

The chain links TRBV20-1 to TRBJ2-7; tentative D call: TRBD1 (5 bases). The CDR3 extends over 15 amino acids. With 0 bases removed from V and 0 bases from J, the gap between germline ends came to 12 bases. The germline gives CDR1 DFQATT, CDR2 SNEGSKA (reference sequence). For the CDR3, the DNA is TGCAGTGCTAGAGATCTTCAGGGCTTCTCCTACGAGCAGTACTTC. This sequence encodes CSARDLQGFSYEQYF.

This clonotype was recorded only once. V usage is TRBV5-8 and J usage is TRBJ2-3, with 10 nucleotides matching TRBD2. V lost 3 bases and J lost 4; bases outside the gene matches: 8. This CDR3 spans 16 amino acids. Germline V CDR1 and CDR2: SGHTS, YDEGEE. The CDR3 nucleotides are TGTGCCAGCAGCTCGGGACTAGCGATGAAGGCAGATACGCAGTATTTT. Encoded protein: CASSSGLAMKADTQYF.

The gene calls are TRBV20-1 and TRBJ2-4; TRBD1 matches 8 bases. The CDR3 has 13 residues. Losses at the gene ends were 6 bases for V and 6 bases for J; bases not matched to a gene: 7. Per germline, CDR1 DFQATT and CDR2 SNEGSKA (reference sequence). This CDR3 is CSAAGTGVNIQYF. DNA of the CDR3: TGCAGTGCAGCCGGGACAGGAGTAAACATTCAGTACTTC.

The chain links TRBV3-1 to TRBJ2-7, with 14 bases that match TRBD2. CDR3 size: 18 residues. The germline V gene has CDR1 LGHDT and CDR2 YNNKEL (reference sequence). The trim removed 0 bases at V and 5 bases at J, leaving 9 bases unmatched. This chain's CDR3 is CASSQESKGLAGVHEQYF. For the CDR3, the DNA is TGTGCCAGCAGCCAAGAAAGTAAGGGACTAGCGGGAGTCCACGAGCAGTACTTC.

Details on this clonotype: The germline gene is not matched at one end of the junction; a read error may be the cause. The V gene is TRBV24-1, the J gene TRBJ2-1; the match to TRBD1 covers 8 bases. The CDR3 length is 17 residues. Germline loops: CDR1 KGHDR, CDR2 SFDVKD. For the CDR3, the DNA is TGTGCCACCAGTGATTCCTTTGGGACAGGCGGATACAAGGAGCAGTTCTTC. Translated, it gives CATSDSFGTGGYKEQFF.

The J gene is TRBJ2-5, the V gene TRBV5-1; D gene unclear. The length of the CDR3 is 13 residues. Trimming cost V 3 bases and J 3 bases, with 9 bases left between them. CDR1 is SGHRS and CDR2 is YFSETQ in the germline V gene. The CDR3 sequence is CASSWNSEETQYF. CDR3 sequence (DNA): TGCGCCAGCAGCTGGAACAGCGAAGAGACCCAGTACTTC.

This clonotype was observed a few times. The chain joins TRBV27 to TRBJ2-7; perhaps TRBD2 as D (6 bases). The CDR3 has 14 residues. Germline V gene sequence: CDR1 MNHEY, CDR2 SMNVEV (reference sequence). With 8 bases removed from V and 6 bases from J, the gap between germline ends came to 20 bases. This CDR3 reads CASAVREHKAEQYF. The CDR3 coding sequence is TGTGCCAGCGCGGTTCGGGAGCATAAAGCCGAGCAGTACTTC.

V gene TRBV18 combines with J gene TRBJ2-7; D might be TRBD1 (6 bases). The CDR3 is 15 amino acids. From germline, CDR1 is KGHSH and CDR2 LQKENI. The V end was cut by 2 bases, the J end by 2 bases, with 13 bases between. CDR3 amino acids: CASSPRRQGPYEQYF. CDR3 coding DNA: TGTGCCAGCTCACCAAGGAGGCAGGGGCCCTACGAGCAGTACTTC.

This clonotype was found a few times. V is TRBV12-3 or TRBV12-4 and J is TRBJ2-5; no firm D call. The germline V and J ends were trimmed by 7 bases and 7 bases, with 22 bases remaining between them. CDR3 length: 15 residues. This chain's CDR3 is CASTIGWGQVGTQYF. The CDR3 region has the DNA TGTGCCAGCACCATAGGTTGGGGTCAGGTTGGGACCCAGTACTTC.

The rearrangement joins TRBV20-1 to TRBJ2-3; 8 positions agree with TRBD2. Germline CDR1 reads DFQATT; CDR2 reads SNEGSKA (reference sequence). CDR3 length equals 14 residues. V lost 5 bases, J lost 5 bases, and 9 bases stayed unmatched. This CDR3 reads CSAHASGHRDTQYF. The CDR3 DNA reads TGCAGTGCTCACGCTAGCGGGCACAGAGATACGCAGTATTTT.

The chain links TRBV10-3 to TRBJ2-5, with D tentatively TRBD1 (6 bases). The J call may be wrong; the DNA end is better matched by TRBJ2-7. Germline V gives CDR1 ENHRY, CDR2 SYGVKD. This CDR3 comprises 14 residues. CDR3 amino acids: CAIRSGQMDYEQYF. The CDR3 DNA sequence: TGTGCCATCAGATCGGGACAAATGGACTACGAGCAGTACTTC.